A selection of T cell receptor beta chains follows, all from one sample in a study of T-cell memory formation after mild COVID-19. Each CDR3 protein is one row after TCRdb ran MiXCR on the 5' RACE reads. Found here are about 200,000 distinct CDR3 sequences, 7.5% to 10% of them singletons; the top ten hold 3.5%. The sequencing input was PBMCs or a T cell subset sorted from them (not recorded which). The receptors were sampled from a man between 18 and 29 years old who had mild COVID-19 (a few samples of this study predate the infection). Cell type and time point are not known. Each CDR3 is given with its conserved first and last residue. A D gene is named only where the DNA matches it firmly. Some rows have no size entry. The others give once, few or many, or a class for an expanded clone.

abundance,v_gene,j_gene,d_gene,CDR3aa,CDR3nt
-,TRBV28,TRBJ2-5,-,CASKEAVQETQYF,TGTGCCAGCAAAGAGGCAGTCCAAGAGACCCAGTACTTC
few,TRBV4-2,TRBJ2-1,-,CASSQAQTDYNEQFF,TGTGCCAGCAGCCAAGCCCAGACAGACTACAATGAGCAGTTCTTC
-,TRBV5-1,TRBJ1-1,-,CASSRPEGEAFF,TGCGCCAGCAGCCGGCCAGAGGGAGAAGCTTTCTTT
-,TRBV15,TRBJ1-4,TRBD1,CATSRGDRDEKLFF,TGTGCCACCAGCAGAGGGGACAGGGATGAAAAACTGTTTTTT
few,TRBV29-1,TRBJ2-7,TRBD1,CSVARGTGDSEQYF,TGCAGCGTTGCCCGGGGGACAGGGGACTCCGAGCAGTACTTC
few,TRBV7-7,TRBJ1-6,-,CASSFNINSPLHF,TGTGCTAGCAGCTTCAACATTAATTCACCCCTCCACTTT
-,TRBV15,TRBJ2-5,-,CATSRAPAETQYF,TGTGCCACCAGCAGGGCACCAGCCGAGACCCAGTACTTC
-,TRBV7-3,TRBJ2-2,-,CASSFGRQRGGELFF,TGTGCCAGCAGCTTCGGCCGCCAGAGGGGCGGGGAGCTGTTTTTT
-,TRBV29-1,TRBJ1-5,-,CSVAGASNQPQHF,TGCAGCGTTGCGGGGGCCAGCAATCAGCCCCAGCATTTT
-,TRBV7-2,TRBJ2-4,TRBD2,CASSFSGGADIQYF,TGTGCCAGCAGTTTTAGCGGGGGGGCTGACATTCAGTACTTC
-,TRBV20-1,TRBJ1-1,-,CSTNNPRANTEAFF,TGCAGTACCAACAACCCCAGGGCGAACACTGAAGCTTTCTTT
-,TRBV5-1,TRBJ2-1,-,CASSLVGKTGVYEQFF,TGCGCCAGCAGCTTGGTTGGCAAGACCGGGGTCTATGAGCAGTTCTTC
-,TRBV18,TRBJ2-7,TRBD1,CASSPGTGPVRDEQYF,TGTGCCAGCTCACCGGGGACAGGGCCAGTTAGGGACGAGCAGTACTTC
many,TRBV5-1,TRBJ2-2,-,CASSFSGRGELFF,TGCGCCAGCAGCTTCAGTGGGCGCGGGGAGCTGTTTTTT
many,TRBV5-8,TRBJ2-5,-,CASSLAAVQETQYF,TGTGCCAGCAGCTTGGCCGCGGTCCAAGAGACCCAGTACTTC
few,TRBV15,TRBJ1-5,TRBD1,CATSTQGARGQPQHF,TGTGCCACCAGCACACAGGGGGCGCGGGGACAGCCCCAGCATTTT
-,TRBV6-2/TRBV6-3,TRBJ2-5,-,CASAPRGHWTQYF,TGTGCCAGCGCTCCTAGAGGACACTGGACCCAGTACTTC
few,TRBV20-1,TRBJ2-3,-,CSARVPERNSATDTQYF,TGCAGTGCTAGAGTTCCTGAAAGGAACTCGGCCACAGATACGCAGTATTTT
few,TRBV6-5,TRBJ2-1,-,CASSYRGAYNEQFF,TGTGCCAGCAGCTACCGGGGTGCCTACAATGAGCAGTTCTTC
-,TRBV6-5,TRBJ2-1,-,CASSPGQGRHEQFF,TGTGCCAGCAGTCCCGGGCAGGGAAGGCATGAGCAGTTCTTC
few,TRBV24-1,TRBJ2-1,-,CATSDLRGQGKDNEQFF,TGTGCCACCAGTGATCTACGAGGGCAGGGGAAGGACAATGAGCAGTTCTTC
many,TRBV5-1,TRBJ1-1,-,CASSPSGGGHTEAFF,TGCGCCAGCAGCCCTTCCGGGGGGGGGCACACTGAAGCTTTCTTT
once,TRBV6-5,TRBJ1-6,-,CASSYSRSISYNSPLHF,TGTGCCAGCAGTTACTCGCGTAGCATCTCCTATAATTCACCCCTCCACTTT
-,TRBV6-2/TRBV6-3,TRBJ2-1,TRBD1,CASTDRVNEQFF,TGTGCCAGCACGGACAGGGTCAATGAGCAGTTCTTC
few,TRBV2,TRBJ2-1,-,CASSYTFEQFF,TGTGCCAGCAGTTACACTTTTGAGCAGTTCTTC
few,TRBV5-4,TRBJ2-1,TRBD2,CASSRWGASGDNEQFF,TGTGCCAGCAGCCGGTGGGGGGCTAGCGGGGACAATGAGCAGTTCTTC
-,TRBV20-1,TRBJ2-2,-,CSARAGHLENTGELFF,TGCAGTGCTAGAGCGGGACATTTAGAGAACACCGGGGAGCTGTTTTTT
few,TRBV28,TRBJ2-3,-,CASSLLGTLGTDTQYF,TGTGCCAGCAGTTTACTGGGCACCTTGGGGACAGATACGCAGTATTTT
-,TRBV10-3,TRBJ2-4,-,CAISEQLAKNIQYF,TGTGCCATCAGTGAGCAGTTAGCCAAAAACATTCAGTACTTC
few,TRBV3-1,TRBJ2-3,-,CASSQDRSRELF,TGTGCCAGCAGCCAAGATCGGTCACGAGAACTTTTT
few,TRBV6-5,TRBJ1-4,-,CASRDPNEKLFF,TGTGCCAGCAGGGATCCCAATGAAAAACTGTTTTTT
few,TRBV20-1,TRBJ2-5,TRBD2,CSAPLAGGRETQYF,TGCAGTGCTCCACTAGCGGGGGGGCGAGAGACCCAGTACTTC
few,TRBV10-3,TRBJ1-2,TRBD1,CASTPGQGVIGNYGYTF,TGTGCCTCTACGCCGGGACAGGGGGTTATCGGTAACTATGGCTACACCTTC
-,TRBV6-5,TRBJ1-4,-,CASSRGPTGRSEKLFF,TGTGCCAGCAGTCGAGGACCTACGGGACGATCTGAAAAACTGTTTTTT
few,TRBV5-1,TRBJ1-4,TRBD1,CASSPETGGFFSEKLFF,TGCGCCAGCAGCCCGGAAACAGGGGGCTTCTTTAGTGAAAAACTGTTTTTT
many,TRBV7-8,TRBJ2-5,TRBD2,CASSQGLAGGLGTQYF,TGTGCCAGCAGCCAAGGACTAGCGGGGGGGCTGGGGACCCAGTACTTC
few,TRBV6-5,TRBJ1-1,TRBD1,CASRQGVTEAFF,TGTGCCAGCAGACAGGGGGTGACTGAAGCTTTCTTT
few,TRBV27,TRBJ1-1,-,CASSAPGGYTEAFF,TGTGCCAGCAGTGCCCCCGGGGGCTACACTGAAGCTTTCTTT
-,TRBV20-1,TRBJ2-6,-,CSARGGAVSSGSNVLTF,TGCAGTGCCAGGGGCGGTGCAGTCAGCTCTGGGTCCAACGTCCTGACTTTC
-,TRBV29-1,TRBJ2-5,TRBD2,CSVLTWGGETQYF,TGCAGCGTTTTGACGTGGGGAGGGGAGACCCAGTACTTC
-,TRBV4-2,TRBJ2-7,-,CASSQEARGGEQYF,TGTGCCAGCAGCCAAGAGGCCAGGGGGGGCGAGCAGTACTTC
-,TRBV13,TRBJ2-7,TRBD1,CASSLDRGGYEQYF,TGTGCCAGCAGCCTGGACAGGGGAGGCTACGAGCAGTACTTC
few,TRBV6-2/TRBV6-3,TRBJ2-6,-,CASSPWGRRDSGANVLTF,TGTGCCAGCAGTCCTTGGGGCAGGCGCGACTCTGGGGCCAACGTCCTGACTTTC
many,TRBV6-6,TRBJ2-7,-,CASSSRGRDHEQYF,TGTGCCAGCAGTTCCCGAGGCAGGGACCACGAGCAGTACTTC
few,TRBV7-2,TRBJ1-2,-,CASSPTSSGGFYGYTF,TGTGCCAGCAGCCCGACCTCCTCTGGGGGATTCTATGGCTACACCTTC
few,TRBV18,TRBJ2-5,-,CASSPIIGFGSQETQYF,TGTGCCAGCTCACCCATTATTGGTTTTGGGTCCCAAGAGACCCAGTACTTC
-,TRBV4-2,TRBJ1-4,-,CASSRQANEKLFF,TGTGCCAGCAGCCGACAGGCGAATGAAAAACTGTTTTTT
few,TRBV7-6,TRBJ2-5,-,CASSSFQGEETQYF,TGTGCCAGCAGCTCATTTCAAGGGGAAGAGACCCAGTACTTC
few,TRBV20-1,TRBJ1-1,-,CSAVRYTEAFF,TGCAGTGCTGTGAGATACACTGAAGCTTTCTTT
-,TRBV7-3,TRBJ2-1,-,CASSPQSSYNEQFF,TGTGCCAGCAGCCCCCAGAGCTCCTACAATGAGCAGTTCTTC
many,TRBV4-3,TRBJ2-1,TRBD2,CASSQAPGLAGKGQFF,TGCGCCAGCAGCCAAGCGCCGGGACTAGCGGGGAAGGGGCAGTTCTTC
many,TRBV24-1,TRBJ2-1,TRBD2,CATSEPSGGLNEQFF,TGTGCCACCAGTGAACCTAGCGGGGGGCTGAATGAGCAGTTCTTC
few,TRBV6-5,TRBJ1-6,-,CASSYWGTYNSPLHF,TGTGCCAGCAGTTACTGGGGGACCTATAATTCACCCCTCCACTTT
-,TRBV9,TRBJ2-5,-,CASSVTSAELQETQYF,TGTGCCAGCAGCGTCACCAGCGCCGAACTACAAGAGACCCAGTACTTC
-,TRBV28,TRBJ1-1,-,CASTGPPVAFF,TGTGCCAGCACGGGACCCCCAGTTGCTTTCTTT
few,TRBV20-1,TRBJ1-1,-,CSARAGQRPTEAFF,TGCAGTGCTAGAGCCGGACAGAGGCCCACTGAAGCTTTCTTT
-,TRBV20-1,TRBJ1-1,-,CSAGPRGTEAFF,TGCAGTGCCGGACCCAGGGGCACTGAAGCTTTCTTT